One sample yielded the 28 T cell receptor beta chains listed below, sequenced in a study of a mutant IDH1 vaccine in newly diagnosed glioma. Described time point: week 35, safety follow-up. Every vaccination contained 300 ug of the mutant IDH1 20-mer peptide and was paired with topical imiquimod. Some clones are missing from TCRdb's copy, which holds only in-frame ones; the method was immunoSEQ multiplex PCR. The table includes about 32,000 clones, approximately 80% detected once. These TCRs are of unknown antigen specificity. Here the sequenced sample was PBMCs, taken from a glioma patient whose treatment included an IDH1 peptide vaccine. All receptors come from a man aged 30-40 years with glioma.

The rearrangement uses TRBV6-6 and TRBJ1-1; maybe TRBD1 (6 bases). CDR3 length equals 14 residues. Trimming left V 8 bases short and J 5 bases short, with 18 bases between. Germline assignment: CDR1 MNHNY and CDR2 SVGAGI (reference sequence). CDR3 in DNA: TGTGCCAGCCGACGGGGGGCGGCACTGACTGAAGCTTTCTTT. Residues: CASRRGAALTEAFF.

The gene calls are TRBV30 and TRBJ2-7; no firm D call. CDR1 GTSNPN and CDR2 SVGIG come from the germline V gene (reference sequence). V lost 0 bases and J lost 7, with 7 bases in between. The CDR3 extends over 11 amino acids. DNA for the CDR3: TGTGCCTGGAGTGTTGCCGGGGAGCAGTACTTC. Its protein product is CAWSVAGEQYF.

J is TRBJ2-7 and V is TRBV5-6; 8 nucleotides align to TRBD2. Germline V CDR1 and CDR2: SGHDT, YYEEEE. The CDR3 is made up of 15 amino acids. J was trimmed by 5 bases and V by 2 bases; bases with no gene match: 9. CDR3 sequence (DNA): TGTGCCAGCAGCTTCTCCGCGGGGGGAACGGACGAGCAGTACTTC. It is translated as CASSFSAGGTDEQYF.

The V and J genes are TRBV18 and TRBJ1-1; D is unresolved. This CDR3 region has 14 residues. Between the trimmed V and J ends, which lost 0 bases and 2 bases, there was a span of 7 bases. Germline values: CDR1 KGHSH, CDR2 LQKENI. The CDR3 region is CASSPPVSNTEAFF. The CDR3 DNA sequence: TGTGCCAGCTCACCACCGGTCAGTAACACTGAAGCTTTCTTT.

The rearrangement joins TRBV5-6 to TRBJ1-5; 7 nucleotides line up with TRBD1. J was trimmed by 2 bases and V by 0 bases; bases with no gene match: 8. Germline CDR1 is SGHDT and CDR2 is YYEEEE. The CDR3 contains 17 residues. The CDR3 sequence is CASSLGGGGGGNQPQHF. The CDR3, as DNA: TGTGCCAGCAGCTTGGGAGGGGGCGGCGGCGGCAATCAGCCCCAGCATTTT. The full variable domain, its missing parts supplied by reference TRBV5-6 and TRBJ1-5, is DAGVTQSPTHLIKTRGQQVTLRCSPKSGHDTVSWYQQALGQGPQFIFQYYEEEERQRGNFPDRFSGHQFPNYSSELNVNALLLGDSALYLCASSLGGGGGGNQPQHFGDGTRLSIL.

This clone was counted once. This chain connects TRBV7-9 to TRBJ1-2; the D gene is possibly TRBD1 (6 bases). Per germline, CDR1 SEHNR and CDR2 FQNEAQ (reference sequence). V lost 0 bases and J lost 8, with 16 bases in between. The CDR3 sequence is 15 residues long. DNA for the CDR3: TGTGCCAGCAGCTTAGCGTCCCCGGGGGCGCGGGGCTACACCTTC. Residues: CASSLASPGARGYTF.

This clone showed up just once. V and J are TRBV29-1 and TRBJ2-3, with D unresolved. The CDR3 runs 12 residues. Germline CDR1 is SQVTM and CDR2 is ANQGSEA. The V gene lost 8 bases and the J gene lost 5 bases, with 14 bases spanning the gap. Here the CDR3 reads CSPSKPEDTQYF. The CDR3 DNA is TGCAGCCCATCAAAGCCCGAAGATACGCAGTATTTT.

CDR3 DNA: TGCGCCAGCAGCCTGGAGCGGGGGGAAGAGACCCAGTACTTC. Translated: CASSLERGEETQYF. J is TRBJ2-5 and V is TRBV5-1; 9 bases line up with TRBD2. Germline assignment: CDR1 SGHRS and CDR2 YFSETQ. CDR3 length: 14 amino acids. The V segment lost 4 bases and the J segment 3 bases; nucleotides outside the gene matches: 4.

This chain uses TRBV5-1 with TRBJ1-4; 9 nucleotides match TRBD1. V shed 5 bases, J shed 10 bases, and the junction held 9 bases outside the gene matches. The CDR3 has 14 residues. Germline V lookup: CDR1 SGHRS, CDR2 YFSETQ. The CDR3 coding sequence is TGCGCCAGCAGTGACGACAGGGGGTACCCAAAACTGTTTTTT. Amino acids: CASSDDRGYPKLFF.

Here the CDR3 DNA reads TGTGCCAGCAGCGCCGGGTCGTTTTCCTACAATGAGCAGTTCTTC. Its protein product is CASSAGSFSYNEQFF. The chain combines TRBV9 with TRBJ2-1, with D unclear. Germline CDR1 and CDR2: SGDLS and YYNGEE. With 3 bases removed from V and 1 base from J, the gap between germline ends came to 11 bases. There are 15 residues in the CDR3.

A single count supports this clone. The chain carries TRBV4-1 and TRBJ2-7; D is unresolved. CDR3 size: 15 residues. V shed 0 bases and J shed 4 bases, with 13 bases lying between them. CDR1 MGHRA and CDR2 YSYEKL come from the germline V gene. For the CDR3, the DNA is TGCGCCAGCAGCCAAGAGATGGGCAGGATATACGAGCAGTACTTC. This codes for CASSQEMGRIYEQYF.

This chain joins TRBV6-1 and TRBJ1-1; 7 nucleotides align to TRBD1. Germline V gene sequence: CDR1 MNHNS, CDR2 SASEGT. V shed 8 bases, J shed 6 bases, and the junction held 9 bases outside the gene matches. CDR3 size: 13 residues. The CDR3 DNA reads as TGTGCCAGCCGTAACAGGGGACCTTCTGAAGCTTTCTTT. Translation: CASRNRGPSEAFF.

The chain recombines TRBV4-1 with TRBJ2-2, with a tentative D call TRBD1 (5 bases). CDR3 length: 17 residues. Germline-derived CDR1 and CDR2 are MGHRA and YSYEKL. V lost 4 bases and J lost 4, with 19 bases in between. In nucleotides, the CDR3 is TGCGCCAGCAGCCCCCAGATCGGCCAGGGCATCACCGGGGAGCTGTTTTTT. This sequence encodes CASSPQIGQGITGELFF.

The table lists this clone with a count of one. The CDR3 sequence is CASSQEDRGNYGYTF. Here the CDR3 DNA reads TGTGCCAGCAGCCAAGAGGACAGGGGTAACTATGGCTACACCTTC. The V and J genes are TRBV7-8 and TRBJ1-2; 9 bases fit TRBD1. Germline V gives CDR1 SGHVS, CDR2 FQNEAQ. The CDR3 spans 15 residues. J lost 1 base, V lost 5 bases, and 5 bases had no gene match. Based on the CDR3 plus reference TRBV7-8 and TRBJ1-2, the full variable domain is GAGVSQSPRYKVAKRGQDVALRCDPISGHVSLFWYQQALGQGPEFLTYFQNEAQLDKSGLPSDRFFAERPEGSVSTLKIQRTQQEDSAVYLCASSQEDRGNYGYTFGSGTRLTVV.

The CDR3 loop is CASSEAGGTKNIQYF. CDR3 bases: TGCGCCAGCAGTGAGGCCGGGGGTACCAAAAACATTCAGTACTTC. The chain uses TRBV10-2 and TRBJ2-4, with a weak D call TRBD2 (6 bases). The CDR3 consists of 15 residues. Germline V gene data show CDR1 as WSHSY and CDR2 as SAAADI. The V gene lost 2 bases and the J gene lost 2 bases, with 10 bases spanning the gap.

This clone was counted only a few times. This chain joins TRBV7-2 and TRBJ2-1, with 7 bases lining up with TRBD2. The V gene's germline CDR1 is SGHTA and CDR2 FQGNSA. Germline trimming cut 3 bases from V and 3 bases from J; bases unmatched to any gene: 5. The CDR3 is made up of 15 amino acids. The CDR3 sequence: CASSFGGGNYNEQFF. CDR3 in DNA: TGTGCCAGCAGCTTTGGGGGAGGGAACTACAATGAGCAGTTCTTC. Full variable domain (remainder filled in from reference TRBV7-2 and TRBJ2-1): GAGVSQSPSNKVTEKGKDVELRCDPISGHTALYWYRQSLGQGLEFLIYFQGNSAPDKSGLPSDRFSAERTGGSVSTLTIQRTQQEDSAVYLCASSFGGGNYNEQFFGPGTRLTVL.

The gene calls are TRBV19 and TRBJ1-1; no clear D gene. Trimming shortened V by 5 bases and J by 0 bases, and 10 bases separated the two germline ends. Germline values: CDR1 LNHDA, CDR2 SQIVND (reference sequence). The CDR3 extends over 14 amino acids. The CDR3 DNA follows: TGTGCCAGTAGTTCGCGGACGGTGAACACTGAAGCTTTCTTT. Translation gives CASSSRTVNTEAFF.

This clone was found once. The rearrangement joins TRBV6-5 to TRBJ2-7; 9 positions match TRBD1. Germline loops: CDR1 MNHEY, CDR2 SVGAGI. The V segment lost 0 bases and the J segment 2 bases; nucleotides outside the gene matches: 5. The CDR3 contains 16 residues. The CDR3 bases are TGTGCCAGCAGTTACTCTTCCGGGACAGGGACCTACGAGCAGTACTTC. Amino acids: CASSYSSGTGTYEQYF.

The chain employs TRBV9 and TRBJ2-2; 8 bases agree with TRBD2. This CDR3 has 18 amino acids. Losses at the gene ends were 0 bases for V and 2 bases for J; bases not matched to a gene: 9. CDR1 and CDR2 from the germline V gene are SGDLS and YYNGEE. This CDR3 is CASSVAMSSGSNTGELFF. The CDR3 DNA sequence: TGTGCCAGCAGCGTAGCTATGTCTAGCGGGTCTAACACCGGGGAGCTGTTTTTT.

The chain is built from TRBV5-5 and TRBJ1-1; D possibly corresponds to TRBD1 (5 bases). The CDR3 totals 14 residues. The germline CDR1 and CDR2 sequences are SGHKS and YYEKEE (reference sequence). V lost 2 bases to trimming and J lost 3 bases, with 11 bases between them. This chain's CDR3 is CASSFWEGHTEAFF. CDR3 in DNA: TGTGCCAGCAGCTTCTGGGAGGGACACACTGAAGCTTTCTTT.

This clone came up once. This chain uses TRBV5-6 with TRBJ1-1; no firm D call. Germline values: CDR1 SGHDT, CDR2 YYEEEE. The CDR3 covers 14 residues. The V gene lost 0 bases and the J gene lost 6 bases, with 12 bases spanning the gap. The CDR3 loop is CASSLVPGLAEAFF. The CDR3 DNA follows: TGTGCCAGCAGCTTGGTGCCGGGGTTAGCTGAAGCTTTCTTT.

The rearrangement links TRBV19 to TRBJ2-5; tentatively, D is TRBD2 (6 bases). There are 16 residues in the CDR3. V was shortened by 5 bases and J by 1 base, with 17 bases between the two germline ends. Germline CDR1 LNHDA, CDR2 SQIVND (reference sequence). The CDR3 DNA sequence: TGTGCCAGTAGTCCACCTGGGAGGTGGATCCAAGAGACCCAGTACTTC. It encodes CASSPPGRWIQETQYF.

This chain uses TRBV2 with TRBJ2-7; D is unresolved. The CDR3 sequence is 12 residues long. The V and J ends lost 4 bases and 3 bases respectively, with 7 bases between them. Germline V lookup: CDR1 SNHLY, CDR2 FYNNEI. The CDR3 region is CASSVVLYEQYF. CDR3 nucleotides: TGTGCCAGCAGTGTAGTCCTCTACGAGCAGTACTTC.

The chain joins TRBV15 to TRBJ2-3; the D gene is possibly TRBD1 (6 bases). CDR3 length: 16 amino acids. V was shortened by 1 base and J by 2 bases, with 13 bases between the two germline ends. The germline CDR1 and CDR2 sequences are LNHNV and YYDKDF (reference sequence). The CDR3 DNA is TGTGCCACCAGCAGAGGAGGACAGAGCATCACAGATACGCAGTATTTT. Translating gives CATSRGGQSITDTQYF. The variable domain in full, completed from reference TRBV15 and TRBJ2-3, reads DAMVIQNPRYQVTQFGKPVTLSCSQTLNHNVMYWYQQKSSQAPKLLFHYYDKDFNNEADTPDNFQSRRPNTSFCFLDIRSPGLGDTAMYLCATSRGGQSITDTQYFGPGTRLTVL.

The gene calls are TRBV21-1 and TRBJ1-1; TRBD1 is the table's D call, not checked against the DNA. TRBV21-1 is assigned pseudogene status. The CDR3 extends over 14 amino acids. CDR3 coding DNA: TGTGCCAGCAGCCGTAGGACACTAAACACTGAAGCTTTCTTT. Protein sequence: CASSRRTLNTEAFF.

The gene calls are TRBV27 and TRBJ2-7; a weak D match, TRBD2 (5 bases). Germline V lookup: CDR1 MNHEY, CDR2 SMNVEV (reference sequence). The ends were cut back, 3 bases at V and 0 bases at J, with 9 bases in the middle. The CDR3 totals 14 residues. In DNA, the CDR3 is TGTGCCAGCAGTTTCACGGGAAGCTCCTACGAGCAGTACTTC. Amino acids: CASSFTGSSYEQYF.

J is TRBJ2-1 and V is TRBV2; 7 bases line up with TRBD1. CDR3 size: 14 residues. The germline V gene has CDR1 SNHLY and CDR2 FYNNEI. Trimming at V came to 3 bases and at J to 2 bases, leaving 1 base not matched to a gene. DNA for the CDR3: TGTGCCAGCAGTGACGGGACAGCCTACAATGAGCAGTTCTTC. It translates to CASSDGTAYNEQFF.

This chain uses TRBV11-2 with TRBJ1-2; unclear D gene. The CDR3 sequence is 14 residues long. Germline V gives CDR1 SGHAT, CDR2 FQNNGV. Trimming removed 1 base at V and 1 base at J, with 7 bases between. CDR3 amino acids: CASSLAAGNYGYTF. DNA for the CDR3: TGTGCCAGCAGCTTAGCCGCGGGTAACTATGGCTACACCTTC.